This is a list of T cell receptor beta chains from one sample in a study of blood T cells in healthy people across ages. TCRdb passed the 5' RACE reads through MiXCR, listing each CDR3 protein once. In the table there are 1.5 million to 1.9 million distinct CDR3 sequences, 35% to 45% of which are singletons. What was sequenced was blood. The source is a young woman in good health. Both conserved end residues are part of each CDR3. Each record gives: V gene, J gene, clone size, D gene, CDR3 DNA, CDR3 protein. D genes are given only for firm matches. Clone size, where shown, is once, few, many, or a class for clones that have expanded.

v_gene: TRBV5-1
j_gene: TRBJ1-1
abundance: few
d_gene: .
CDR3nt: TGCGCCAGCAGCTCGGACACCCGCGAAGGGGAAGCTTTCTTT
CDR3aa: CASSSDTREGEAFF

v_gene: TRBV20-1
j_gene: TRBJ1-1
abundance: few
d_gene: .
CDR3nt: TGCAGTGCCCTTAGGAGCCTCTCGCACACTGAAGCTTTCTTT
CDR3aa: CSALRSLSHTEAFF

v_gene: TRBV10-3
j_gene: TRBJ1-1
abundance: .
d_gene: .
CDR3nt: TGTGCCATTTGGTCTCCCTCGAGCACTGAAGCTTTCTTT
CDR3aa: CAIWSPSSTEAFF

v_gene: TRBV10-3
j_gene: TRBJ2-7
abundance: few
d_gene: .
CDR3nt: TGTGCCATCAGCAAAGAATCCTACGAGCAGTACTTC
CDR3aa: CAISKESYEQYF

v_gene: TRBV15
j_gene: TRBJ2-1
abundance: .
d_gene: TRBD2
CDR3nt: TGTGCCACCAGCAACATCATAGTAGCGGGGGCGAGCAATGAGCAGTTCTTC
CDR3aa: CATSNIIVAGASNEQFF

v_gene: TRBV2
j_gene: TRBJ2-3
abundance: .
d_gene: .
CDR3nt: TGTGCCAGCAGTGTCACAGCGACAGATACGCAGTATTTT
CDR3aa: CASSVTATDTQYF

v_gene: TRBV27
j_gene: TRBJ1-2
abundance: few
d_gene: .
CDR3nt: TGTGCCAGCAGTTTATCTCGAGGGATGGCCGTGCCATACTATGGCTACACCTTC
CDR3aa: CASSLSRGMAVPYYGYTF

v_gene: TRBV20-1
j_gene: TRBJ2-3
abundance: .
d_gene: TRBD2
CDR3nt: TGCAGCGTAACTAGCGGTCCCACAGATACGCAGTATTTT
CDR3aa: CSVTSGPTDTQYF

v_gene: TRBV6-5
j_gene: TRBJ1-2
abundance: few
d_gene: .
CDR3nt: TGTGCCAGCAGCCAGGACCCCTACGAGGGCTACACCTTC
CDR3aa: CASSQDPYEGYTF

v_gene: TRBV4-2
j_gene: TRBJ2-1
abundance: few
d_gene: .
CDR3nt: TGTGCCAGCAGCCAAGATCCCGGCAGGGTAAGCTCCTACAATGAGCAGTTCTTC
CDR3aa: CASSQDPGRVSSYNEQFF

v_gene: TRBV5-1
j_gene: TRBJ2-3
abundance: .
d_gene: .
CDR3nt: TGCGCCAGCAGCTTCCAGGGACGGCCCACAGATACGCAGTATTTT
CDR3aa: CASSFQGRPTDTQYF

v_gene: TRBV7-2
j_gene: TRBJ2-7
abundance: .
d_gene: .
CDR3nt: TGTGCCAGCAGCTTTAGCGGATCCGGGATCGAGCAGTACTTC
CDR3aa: CASSFSGSGIEQYF